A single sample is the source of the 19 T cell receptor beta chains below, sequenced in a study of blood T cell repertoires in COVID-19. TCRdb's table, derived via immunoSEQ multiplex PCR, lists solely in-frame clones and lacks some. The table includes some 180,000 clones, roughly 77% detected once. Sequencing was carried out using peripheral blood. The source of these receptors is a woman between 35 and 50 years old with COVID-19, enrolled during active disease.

Here the CDR3 DNA reads TGTGCCAGCAGCCCCGACAGGGACTATGGCTACACCTTC. It codes for CASSPDRDYGYTF. This sequence joins TRBV5-5 and TRBJ1-2; 7 bases agree with TRBD1. J gave up 3 bases and V 4 bases, and 3 bases lay outside the gene matches. The V gene's germline CDR1 is SGHKS and CDR2 YYEKEE (reference sequence). The CDR3 is made up of 13 amino acids.

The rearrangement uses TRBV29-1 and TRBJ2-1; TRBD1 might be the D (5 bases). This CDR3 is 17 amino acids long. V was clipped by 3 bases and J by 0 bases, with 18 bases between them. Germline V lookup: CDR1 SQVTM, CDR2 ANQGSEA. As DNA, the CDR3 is TGCAGCGTTGATTATGGGGCGTTCAGGAGCTCCTACAATGAGCAGTTCTTC. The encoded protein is CSVDYGAFRSSYNEQFF.

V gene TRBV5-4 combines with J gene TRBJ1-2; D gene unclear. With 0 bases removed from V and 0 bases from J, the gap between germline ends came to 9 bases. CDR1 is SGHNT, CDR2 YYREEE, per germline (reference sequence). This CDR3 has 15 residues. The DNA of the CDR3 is TGTGCCAGCAGCTTGGTACCAGACTCTAACTATGGCTACACCTTC. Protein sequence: CASSLVPDSNYGYTF.

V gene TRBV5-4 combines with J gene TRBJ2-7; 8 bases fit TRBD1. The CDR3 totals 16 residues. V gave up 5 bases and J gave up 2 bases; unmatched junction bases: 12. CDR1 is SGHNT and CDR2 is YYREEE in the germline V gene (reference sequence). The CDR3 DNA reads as TGTGCCAGCAGTTTTTTAGACAGGGGAAGGGCCTACGAGCAGTACTTC. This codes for CASSFLDRGRAYEQYF.

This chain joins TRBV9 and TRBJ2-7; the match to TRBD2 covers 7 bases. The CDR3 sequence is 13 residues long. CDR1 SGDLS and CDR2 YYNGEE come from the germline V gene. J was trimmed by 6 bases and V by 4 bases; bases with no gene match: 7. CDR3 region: CASSTREVGEQYF. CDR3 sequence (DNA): TGTGCCAGCAGCACCCGGGAGGTAGGCGAGCAGTACTTC.

As DNA, the CDR3 is TGTGCCAGCTCACCGGGGTACGAGAGGGAGCCTTTCTTT. It encodes CASSPGYEREPFF. The rearrangement joins TRBV18 to TRBJ1-1; no definite D call. This CDR3 has 13 residues. In germline, CDR1 is KGHSH, CDR2 LQKENI. V was cut by 3 bases and J by 12 bases, with 17 bases left in between.

The CDR3 spells CASSQLSGPYEQYF. The DNA for the CDR3 is TGTGCCAGCAGCCAATTGTCAGGCCCTTACGAGCAGTACTTC. The chain employs TRBV3-1 (or the pseudogene TRBV3-2) and TRBJ2-7, with D hard to call. Germline lookup yields CDR1 LGHDT and CDR2 YNNKEL (reference sequence). V lost 2 bases to trimming and J lost 4 bases, with 12 bases between them. CDR3 size: 14 residues.

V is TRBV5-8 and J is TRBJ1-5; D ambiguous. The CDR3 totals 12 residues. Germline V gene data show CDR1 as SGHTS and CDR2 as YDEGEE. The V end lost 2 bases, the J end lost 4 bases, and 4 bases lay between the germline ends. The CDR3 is CASSFGNQPQHF. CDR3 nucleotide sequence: TGTGCCAGCAGCTTCGGGAATCAGCCCCAGCATTTT.

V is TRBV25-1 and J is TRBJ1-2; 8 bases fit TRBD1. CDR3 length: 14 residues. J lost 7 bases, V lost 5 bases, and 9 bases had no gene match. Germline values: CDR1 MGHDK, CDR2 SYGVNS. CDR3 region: CASSLMDRAGGYTF. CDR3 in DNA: TGTGCCAGCAGTCTAATGGACAGGGCTGGTGGCTACACCTTC.

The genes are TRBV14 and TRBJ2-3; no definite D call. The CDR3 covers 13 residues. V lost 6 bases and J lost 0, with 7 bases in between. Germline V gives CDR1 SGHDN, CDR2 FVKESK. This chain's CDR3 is CASSSLSTDTQYF. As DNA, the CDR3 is TGTGCCAGCAGTTCTCTTAGCACAGATACGCAGTATTTT.

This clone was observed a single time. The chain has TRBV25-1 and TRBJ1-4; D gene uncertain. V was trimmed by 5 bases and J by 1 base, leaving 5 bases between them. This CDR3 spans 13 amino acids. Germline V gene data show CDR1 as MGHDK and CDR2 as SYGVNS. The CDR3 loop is CASSLRTNEKLFF. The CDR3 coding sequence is TGTGCCAGCAGTCTACGAACTAATGAAAAACTGTTTTTT.

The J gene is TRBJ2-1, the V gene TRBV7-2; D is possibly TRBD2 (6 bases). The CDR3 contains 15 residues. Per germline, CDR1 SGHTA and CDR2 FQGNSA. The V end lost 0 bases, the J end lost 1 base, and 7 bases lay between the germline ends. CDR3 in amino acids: CASSLARESYNEQFF. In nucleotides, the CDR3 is TGTGCCAGCAGCTTAGCACGGGAGTCCTACAATGAGCAGTTCTTC.

The CDR3: CASSLLQVKNGYTF. The DNA of the CDR3 is TGCGCCAGCAGCTTGTTACAGGTTAAGAATGGCTACACCTTC. The V gene is TRBV5-1, the J gene TRBJ1-2, with D perhaps matching TRBD1 (5 bases). Germline V CDR1 and CDR2: SGHRS, YFSETQ. The ends were cut back, 1 base at V and 6 bases at J, with 13 bases in the middle. The CDR3 is 14 amino acids.

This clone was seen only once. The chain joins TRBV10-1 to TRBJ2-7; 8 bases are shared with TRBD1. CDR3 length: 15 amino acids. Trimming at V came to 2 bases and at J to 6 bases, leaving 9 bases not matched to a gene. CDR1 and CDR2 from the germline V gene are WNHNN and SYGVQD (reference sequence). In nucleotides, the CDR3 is TGCGCCAGCAGTGAGAGTCAGGGGGCTAGGGGCGAGCAGTACTTC. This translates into CASSESQGARGEQYF.

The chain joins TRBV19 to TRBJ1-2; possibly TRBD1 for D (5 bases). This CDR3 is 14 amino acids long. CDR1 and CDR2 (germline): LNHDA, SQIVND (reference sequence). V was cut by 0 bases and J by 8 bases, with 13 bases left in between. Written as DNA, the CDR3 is TGTGCCAGTAGTATAGATCGACAGAATGGGGGCTACACCTTC. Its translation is CASSIDRQNGGYTF. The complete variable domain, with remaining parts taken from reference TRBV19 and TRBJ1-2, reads DGGITQSPKYLFRKEGQNVTLSCEQNLNHDAMYWYRQDPGQGLRLIYYSQIVNDFQKGDIAEGYSVSREKKESFPLTVTSAQKNPTAFYLCASSIDRQNGGYTFGSGTRLTVV.

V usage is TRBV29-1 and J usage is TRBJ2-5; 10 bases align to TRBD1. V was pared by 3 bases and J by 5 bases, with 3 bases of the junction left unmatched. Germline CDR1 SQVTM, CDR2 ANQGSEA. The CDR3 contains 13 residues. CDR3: CSVETGGWETQYF. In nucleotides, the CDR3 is TGCAGCGTTGAGACAGGGGGCTGGGAGACCCAGTACTTC.

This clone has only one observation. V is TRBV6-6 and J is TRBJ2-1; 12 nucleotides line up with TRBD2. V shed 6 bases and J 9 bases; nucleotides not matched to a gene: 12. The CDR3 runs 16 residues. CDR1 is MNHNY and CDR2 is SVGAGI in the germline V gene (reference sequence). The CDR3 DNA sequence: TGTGCCAGCAGCCATGGACTAGCGGGGACGAGGGGTGAGCAGTTCTTC. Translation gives CASSHGLAGTRGEQFF.

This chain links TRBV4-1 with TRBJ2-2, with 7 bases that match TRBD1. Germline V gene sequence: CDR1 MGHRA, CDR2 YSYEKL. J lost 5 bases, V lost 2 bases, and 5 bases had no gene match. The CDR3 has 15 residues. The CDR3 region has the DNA TGCGCCAGCAGCCAACCAAGACAGGGAACCGGGGAGCTGTTTTTT. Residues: CASSQPRQGTGELFF.

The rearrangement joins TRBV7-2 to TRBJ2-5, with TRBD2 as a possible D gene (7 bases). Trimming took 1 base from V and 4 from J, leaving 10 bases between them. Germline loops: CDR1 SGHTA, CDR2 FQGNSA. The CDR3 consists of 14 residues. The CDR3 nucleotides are TGTGCCAGCAGCTTAGGAGGGGGGGGAGAGACCCAGTACTTC. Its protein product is CASSLGGGGETQYF. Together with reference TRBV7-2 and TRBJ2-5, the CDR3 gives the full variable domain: GAGVSQSPSNKVTEKGKDVELRCDPISGHTALYWYRQSLGQGLEFLIYFQGNSAPDKSGLPSDRFSAERTGGSVSTLTIQRTQQEDSAVYLCASSLGGGGETQYFGPGTRLLVL.